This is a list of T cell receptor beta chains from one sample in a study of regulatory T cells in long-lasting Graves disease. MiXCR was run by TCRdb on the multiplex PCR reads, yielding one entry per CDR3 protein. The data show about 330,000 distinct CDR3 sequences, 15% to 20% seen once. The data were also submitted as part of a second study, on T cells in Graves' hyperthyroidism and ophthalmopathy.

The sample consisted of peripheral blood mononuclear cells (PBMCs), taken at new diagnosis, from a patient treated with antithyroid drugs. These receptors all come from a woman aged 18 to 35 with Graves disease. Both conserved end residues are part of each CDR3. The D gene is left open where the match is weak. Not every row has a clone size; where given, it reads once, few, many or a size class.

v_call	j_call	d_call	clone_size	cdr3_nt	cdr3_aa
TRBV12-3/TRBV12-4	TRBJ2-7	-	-	TGTGCCACCTCGATAAGGGGCGGCGAGCAGTACTTC	CATSIRGGEQYF
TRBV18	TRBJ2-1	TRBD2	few	TGTGCCAGCTCACCATTACCATGGACTAGCGCCTACAATGAGCAGTTCTTC	CASSPLPWTSAYNEQFF
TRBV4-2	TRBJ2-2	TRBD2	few	TGTGCCAGCAGCCATTCTAGCGGGAACACCGGGGAGCTGTTTTTT	CASSHSSGNTGELFF
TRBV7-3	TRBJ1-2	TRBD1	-	TGTGCCAGCAGCTTAGCTCCGCGGACAGGGGTCGGCTACACCTTC	CASSLAPRTGVGYTF
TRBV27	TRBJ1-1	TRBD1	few	TGTGCCAGCAGTAGGACAGGAGATATGAACACTGAAGCTTTCTTT	CASSRTGDMNTEAFF
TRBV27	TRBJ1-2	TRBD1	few	TGTGCCAGCAGTTTAAACAGGGGAGAGTATGGCTACACCTTC	CASSLNRGEYGYTF
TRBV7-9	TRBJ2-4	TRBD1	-	TGTGCCAGCAGCCGCGGACAGGGTGTGGACATTCAGTACTTC	CASSRGQGVDIQYF
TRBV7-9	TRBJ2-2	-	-	TGTGCCTGCGGCGGGGTTAACACCGGGGAGCTGTTTTTT	CACGGVNTGELFF
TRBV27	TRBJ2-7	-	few	TGTGCCAGCACCCGACGGAACGAGCAGTACTTC	CASTRRNEQYF
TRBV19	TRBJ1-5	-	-	TGTGCCAGTAGTATGAGAACCATCAGCAGGGCCCAGCATTTT	CASSMRTISRAQHF
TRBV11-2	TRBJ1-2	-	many	TGTGCCAGCAGCAACCTTGTGCAGGGGACACATGGCTACACCTTC	CASSNLVQGTHGYTF
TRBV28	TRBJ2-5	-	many	TGTGCCAGCAGTCGAGGACAGCAAGAGACCCAGTACTTC	CASSRGQQETQYF
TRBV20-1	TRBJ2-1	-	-	TGCAGTGCCAATCCCGGGACAAGGTCCTACAATGAGCAGTTCTTC	CSANPGTRSYNEQFF
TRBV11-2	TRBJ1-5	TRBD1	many	TGTGCCAGCAGCTCTGGGACAGGGATGAGGGACAATCAGCCCCAGCATTTT	CASSSGTGMRDNQPQHF
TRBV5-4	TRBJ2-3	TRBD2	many	TGTGCCAGCAGCTTGGTTAGCGGGAGGGCAGATACGCAGTATTTT	CASSLVSGRADTQYF
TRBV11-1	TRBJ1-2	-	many	TGTGCCAGCAGCCCACAAAGGACGGTAAACTATGGCTACACCTTC	CASSPQRTVNYGYTF
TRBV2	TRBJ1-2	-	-	TGTGCCAGTTCTAGCGGTACAGCCTTCTATGGCTACACCTTC	CASSSGTAFYGYTF
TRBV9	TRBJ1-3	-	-	TGTGCCAGCAGCGCATCGGGCCTTACTGGAAACACCATATATTTT	CASSASGLTGNTIYF
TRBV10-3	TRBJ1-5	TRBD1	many	TGTGCCATCAGGGGACAGGATAATCAGCCCCAGCATTTT	CAIRGQDNQPQHF
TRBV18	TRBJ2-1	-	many	TGTGCCAGCTCTCGGGACATCACTAATGAGCAGTTCTTC	CASSRDITNEQFF
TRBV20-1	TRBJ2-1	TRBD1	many	TGCAGTGCCCCCCCCCCCAGGGGGCCCTACAATGAGCAGTTCTTC	CSAPPPRGPYNEQFF
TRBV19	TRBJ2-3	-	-	TGTGCCAGTAGTATGGCCCGGGACACTTACACAGATACGCAGTATTTT	CASSMARDTYTDTQYF
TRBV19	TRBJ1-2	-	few	TGTGCCAGTAATCTCGGCCGAACCGGGAATGGCTACACCTTC	CASNLGRTGNGYTF
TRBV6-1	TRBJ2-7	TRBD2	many	TGTGCCAGCAGGGGACTAGCGGGAGGGCTCAGCGAGCAGTACTTC	CASRGLAGGLSEQYF
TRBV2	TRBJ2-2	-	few	TGTGCCAGCAAGCGAGGGACGGCGAACACCGGGGAGCTGTTTTTT	CASKRGTANTGELFF
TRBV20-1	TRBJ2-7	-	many	TGCAGTGTCTCGAGGCTTAGCGAGCAGTACTTC	CSVSRLSEQYF
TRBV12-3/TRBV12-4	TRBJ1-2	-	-	TGTGCCAGCAGTTCCGGGGCAGCTTATGGCTACACCTTC	CASSSGAAYGYTF
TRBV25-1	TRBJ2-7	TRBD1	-	TGTGCCAGCAGTGTGCCTGGGACAGGGGACCATCTATTC	CASSVPGTGDHLF
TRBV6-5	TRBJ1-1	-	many	TGTGCCAGCAGTTACGGCGTAATGAACACTGAAGCTTTCTTT	CASSYGVMNTEAFF
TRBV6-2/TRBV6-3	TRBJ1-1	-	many	TGTGCCAGCAGGCGATTGAACACTGAAGCTTTCTTT	CASRRLNTEAFF
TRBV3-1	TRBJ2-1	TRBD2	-	TGTGCCAGCAGCGGGCCGGGACTAGCGGGTACAGGGGAGCAGTTCTTC	CASSGPGLAGTGEQFF
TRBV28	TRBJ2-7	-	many	TGTGCCAGCAGCCCGCTGGGACTCAACTCCTACGAGCAGTACTTC	CASSPLGLNSYEQYF
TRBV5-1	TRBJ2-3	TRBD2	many	TGCGCCAGCACCTCTAAAGCGGGATCTAGCACAGATACGCAGTATTTT	CASTSKAGSSTDTQYF
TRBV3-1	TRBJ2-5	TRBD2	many	TGTGCCAGCAGCCCCGGGGCTAGCGGGGGTAGAGAGACCCAGTACTTC	CASSPGASGGRETQYF
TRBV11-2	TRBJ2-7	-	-	TGTGCCAGCAGCGATCTTTCCTACGAGCAGTACTTC	CASSDLSYEQYF
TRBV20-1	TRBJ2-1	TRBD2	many	TGCAGCGCTAGAGATGTAAGCGGGAAGGCAATTAATGAGCAGTTCTTC	CSARDVSGKAINEQFF